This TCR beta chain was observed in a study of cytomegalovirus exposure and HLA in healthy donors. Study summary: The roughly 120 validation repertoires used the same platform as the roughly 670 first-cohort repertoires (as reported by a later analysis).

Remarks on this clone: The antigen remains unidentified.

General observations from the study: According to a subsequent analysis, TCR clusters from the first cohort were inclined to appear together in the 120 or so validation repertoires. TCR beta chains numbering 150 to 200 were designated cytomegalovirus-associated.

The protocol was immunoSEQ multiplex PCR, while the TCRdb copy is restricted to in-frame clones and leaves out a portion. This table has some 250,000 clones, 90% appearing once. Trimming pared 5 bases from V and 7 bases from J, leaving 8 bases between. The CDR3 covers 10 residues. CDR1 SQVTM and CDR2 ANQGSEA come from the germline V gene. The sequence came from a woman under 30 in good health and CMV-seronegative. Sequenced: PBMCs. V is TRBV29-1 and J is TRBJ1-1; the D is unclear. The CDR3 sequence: CSVYSFEAFF. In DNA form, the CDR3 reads TGCAGCGTTTACAGCTTTGAAGCTTTCTTT.